The 24 T cell receptor beta chains below were found in one sample sequenced in a study of molecular identifiers for immune sequencing clone quantification. TCRdb re-called the PCR reads with MiXCR, one entry per CDR3 protein. The sample contains thousands of distinct CDR3 sequences, around 33% of which appear only once. Sequencing was performed on naive CD8+ T cells from blood, with Jurkat cell RNA spiked in. Regarding subset: FACS-sorted CD8+CD4-CCR7+CD45RA+ naive T cells. The receptors shown here come from a human donor in good health. Some libraries in this study had Jurkat cell RNA spiked in.

The chain combines TRBV4-2 with TRBJ2-7; TRBD1 matches at 8 bases. This CDR3 contains 14 residues. After removal of 2 bases from V and 7 bases from J, the junction contained 7 bases not matched to a gene. Germline CDR1 and CDR2: LGHNA and YNFKEQ. The CDR3 loop is CASSQSQGAREQYF. CDR3 coding DNA: TGTGCCAGCAGCCAAAGTCAGGGGGCGAGGGAGCAGTACTTC.

In its sample, this clonotype was seen a few times. The J gene is TRBJ1-1, the V gene TRBV28, with TRBD1 as a possible D gene (5 bases). V was clipped by 3 bases and J by 1 base, with 9 bases between them. Germline values: CDR1 MDHEN, CDR2 SYDVKM. The CDR3 sequence is 14 residues long. CDR3 sequence: CASSLVGENTEAFF. CDR3 coding DNA: TGTGCCAGCAGTTTGGTAGGGGAGAACACTGAAGCTTTCTTT.

V usage is TRBV6-4 and J usage is TRBJ2-2; 12 nucleotides match TRBD2. The CDR3 is 13 residues long. CDR1 is MRHNA and CDR2 is SNTAGT in the germline V gene. J was trimmed by 13 bases and V by 6 bases; bases with no gene match: 6. CDR3: CASRYLAGGPLFF. CDR3 DNA sequence: TGTGCCAGCAGGTACCTAGCGGGAGGGCCGCTGTTTTTT.

Turning to this clonotype: A much larger clone differs by one base, so this may be a read error. This rearrangement joins TRBV28 to TRBJ2-7; D remains ambiguous. Per germline, CDR1 MDHEN and CDR2 SYDVKM. CDR3 length: 14 residues. Between the trimmed V and J ends, which lost 5 bases and 1 base, there was a span of 12 bases. The CDR3 DNA sequence: TGTGCCAGCAGTCCCGAGAAGGGTTCCTACGAGCAGTACTTC. Its translation: CASSPEKGSYEQYF.

This rearrangement joins TRBV19 to TRBJ2-7; 7 bases are a match to TRBD1. Per the germline V gene, CDR1 is LNHDA and CDR2 is SQIVND (reference sequence). The CDR3 runs 14 residues. After removal of 3 bases from V and 2 bases from J, the junction contained 4 bases not matched to a gene. This CDR3 is CASSIPDRAYEQYF. In nucleotides, the CDR3 is TGTGCCAGTAGTATCCCCGACAGGGCCTACGAGCAGTACTTC.

The genes are TRBV28 and TRBJ2-7, with TRBD1 matching over 7 bases. V lost 4 bases, J lost 3 bases, and 3 bases stayed unmatched. CDR1 and CDR2 from the germline V gene are MDHEN and SYDVKM. The CDR3 sequence is 13 residues long. In nucleotides, the CDR3 is TGTGCCAGCAGTTCCGGGACAGTCTACGAGCAGTACTTC. As protein: CASSSGTVYEQYF.

By share, this clonotype counts as medium-sized (0.01 to 0.1%). V usage is TRBV28 and J usage is TRBJ2-3; 10 bases are a match to TRBD2. Unmatched junction bases numbered 7, after V lost 8 bases and J lost 2 bases. Germline loops: CDR1 MDHEN, CDR2 SYDVKM. The CDR3 loop spans 15 amino acids. The CDR3 region has the DNA TGTGCCAGCCGCCGGGGGACTAGCGACACAGATACGCAGTATTTT. Protein: CASRRGTSDTDTQYF.

This clonotype was recorded a few times. This chain joins TRBV4-3 and TRBJ2-3, with D possibly matching TRBD2 (6 bases). The CDR3 loop spans 16 amino acids. V shed 1 base and J shed 4 bases, with 15 bases lying between them. Germline values: CDR1 LGHNA, CDR2 YSLEER. The CDR3 reads CASSQGSASVADTQYF. The CDR3 nucleotides are TGCGCCAGCAGCCAAGGGTCGGCTAGCGTAGCAGATACGCAGTATTTT.

This clonotype was recorded a few times. The V and J genes are TRBV6-8 and TRBJ2-5, with D possibly called TRBD1 or TRBD2 (5 bases each). CDR3 length equals 13 residues. V dropped 4 bases and J dropped 5 bases, with 11 bases sitting between them. Germline lookup yields CDR1 MNHGY and CDR2 SAAAGT. The CDR3 DNA reads as TGTGCCAGCAGTTCCGGGGCGGAGGAGACCCAGTACTTC. Translated, it gives CASSSGAEETQYF.

This rearrangement joins TRBV9 to TRBJ1-5; tentatively, D is TRBD1 (6 bases). Germline CDR1 SGDLS, CDR2 YYNGEE. CDR3 size: 15 residues. Trimming took 0 bases from V and 6 from J, leaving 13 bases between them. The CDR3 DNA follows: TGTGCCAGCAGCGTAGGTACAGGGTCAGCTCAGCCCCAGCATTTT. Its protein product is CASSVGTGSAQPQHF.

This clonotype was counted a few times. The chain combines TRBV6-6 with TRBJ2-3; D not certain. The CDR3 sequence is 14 residues long. Germline CDR1 and CDR2: MNHNY and SVGAGI (reference sequence). Trimming stripped 2 bases from V and 5 bases from J, with 11 bases between. The DNA of the CDR3 is TGTGCCAGCAGTTACCTGACAAAGCTAGATACGCAGTATTTT. Translating gives CASSYLTKLDTQYF.

This clonotype came up a few times. The rearrangement links TRBV12-3 or TRBV12-4 to TRBJ2-5; D possibly corresponds to TRBD2 (6 bases). The CDR3 sequence is 14 residues long. The V end was cut by 3 bases, the J end by 7 bases, with 15 bases between. The chain's CDR3 is CASSFSTSLGTQYF. The CDR3 DNA sequence: TGTGCCAGCAGTTTTTCGACTAGTTTAGGGACCCAGTACTTC.

This clonotype is labeled as medium-sized. The V call is TRBV6-6, the J call TRBJ1-1; no clear D. From germline, CDR1 is MNHNY and CDR2 SVGAGI (reference sequence). This CDR3 has 14 amino acids. V lost 6 bases and J 6 bases, leaving 17 bases between the germline ends. The CDR3 here is CASRTTDFGAEAFF. Here the CDR3 DNA reads TGTGCCAGCAGAACGACCGATTTTGGAGCTGAAGCTTTCTTT.

As to this clonotype: The conserved phenylalanine or tryptophan normally closing the CDR3 is absent here, so this likely arose from a read error. V usage is TRBV7-9 and J usage is TRBJ2-3; possibly TRBD2 for D (5 bases). Trimming cost V 5 bases and J 4 bases, with 16 bases left between them. CDR3 length equals 15 residues. Germline CDR1 is SEHNR and CDR2 is FQNEAQ (reference sequence). The CDR3 DNA reads TGTGCCAGCAGCGAGGGATGGAGGAGCGCAGATACGCAGTATCTT. This translates into CASSEGWRSADTQYL.

This clonotype was seen a handful of times. This sequence joins TRBV3-1 and TRBJ2-3, with a weak D call TRBD2 (6 bases). CDR1 is LGHDT and CDR2 is YNNKEL in the germline V gene (reference sequence). Trimming stripped 4 bases from V and 2 bases from J, with 19 bases between. This CDR3 comprises 17 residues. The CDR3 spells CASSPPGLLGYTDTQYF. As DNA, the CDR3 is TGTGCCAGCAGCCCCCCGGGACTCCTTGGTTACACAGATACGCAGTATTTT.

CDR3 loop: CASSLVRSGPWRTGELFF. CDR3 in DNA: TGCGCCAGCAGCTTGGTAAGATCCGGACCCTGGAGAACCGGGGAGCTGTTTTTT. The V and J genes are TRBV5-1 and TRBJ2-2; D gene uncertain. The germline gives CDR1 SGHRS, CDR2 YFSETQ. Deletions cut 0 bases from V and 5 bases from J, with 20 bases between. There are 18 residues in the CDR3.

This clonotype has more than one count but fewer than ten. The J gene is TRBJ1-4, the V gene TRBV4-2, with D possibly TRBD1 on 5 matching bases. Trimming stripped 7 bases from V and 3 bases from J, with 9 bases between. The germline V gene has CDR1 LGHNA and CDR2 YNFKEQ. The CDR3 totals 13 residues. The CDR3 region is CASKDTPNEKLFF. For the CDR3, the DNA is TGTGCCAGCAAGGACACCCCTAATGAAAAACTGTTTTTT.

This clonotype appeared a single time. An end of the junction does not agree with germline; a read error may underlie this. The V gene is TRBV27, the J gene TRBJ2-5; unclear D gene. The germline V gene encodes CDR1 MNHEY and CDR2 SMNVEV (reference sequence). This CDR3 comprises 18 residues. The CDR3 nucleotides read TGTGCCAGCAGTTTTTTGGCCCCACACGAGGAGTCCCAAGAGACCCGGTACTTC. This sequence encodes CASSFLAPHEESQETRYF.

The CDR3 sequence: CASSLNLLAGGVGNEQFF. The CDR3 nucleotides read TGTGCCAGCAGCTTAAATCTACTAGCGGGAGGGGTGGGCAATGAGCAGTTCTTC. This chain connects TRBV7-2 to TRBJ2-1, with 13 positions matching TRBD2. From germline, CDR1 is SGHTA and CDR2 FQGNSA. The J segment lost 6 bases and the V segment lost 2 bases, leaving 10 bases of the junction unmatched. The CDR3 length is 18 residues.

The chain uses TRBV28 and TRBJ2-5; weak D call: TRBD1 (6 bases). The CDR3 sequence is 16 residues long. Germline assignment: CDR1 MDHEN and CDR2 SYDVKM. The CDR3 region has the DNA TGTGCTGGGCAACCTACTAACCGACAGGAACAAGAGACCCAGTACTTC. Translating it yields CAGQPTNRQEQETQYF.

This clonotype was seen a handful of times. V gene TRBV27 combines with J gene TRBJ2-3, with a weak D call TRBD2 (5 bases). CDR1 is MNHEY, CDR2 SMNVEV, per germline (reference sequence). The CDR3 spans 11 residues. V gave up 8 bases and J gave up 5 bases, with 8 bases separating them. CDR3: CASGSGDTQYF. In DNA, the CDR3 is TGTGCCAGCGGGAGCGGAGATACGCAGTATTTT.

Concerning this clonotype: A much larger clone differs from this one at a single base, so this may be a read error. J is TRBJ1-5 and V is TRBV28; 11 nucleotides line up with TRBD1. The CDR3 runs 14 residues. Germline CDR1 MDHEN, CDR2 SYDVKM. With V trimmed by 11 bases and J by 7 bases, 10 bases remained unmatched. CDR3 in DNA: TGTGCCTGCATAGGTGGGACAGGGGGACAGCCCCAGCATTTT. Its protein product is CACIGGTGGQPQHF.

The V call is TRBV28, the J call TRBJ2-4; 7 nucleotides agree with TRBD2. In germline, CDR1 is MDHEN, CDR2 SYDVKM. CDR3 length: 14 amino acids. V lost 4 bases, J lost 7 bases, and 7 bases stayed unmatched. In nucleotides, the CDR3 is TGTGCCAGCAGTTCACTAGCGATAGTGAACATTCAGTACTTC. Translated: CASSSLAIVNIQYF.

A few counts support this clonotype. This chain's CDR3 is CASGVGDQPQHF. In DNA, the CDR3 is TGTGCCAGTGGGGTAGGGGACCAGCCCCAGCATTTT. This chain joins TRBV6-2 or TRBV6-3 and TRBJ1-5, with a weak D call TRBD1 (5 bases). The germline gives CDR1 MNHEY, CDR2 SVGEGT. The CDR3 has 12 residues. Trimming pared 9 bases from V and 7 bases from J, leaving 13 bases between.